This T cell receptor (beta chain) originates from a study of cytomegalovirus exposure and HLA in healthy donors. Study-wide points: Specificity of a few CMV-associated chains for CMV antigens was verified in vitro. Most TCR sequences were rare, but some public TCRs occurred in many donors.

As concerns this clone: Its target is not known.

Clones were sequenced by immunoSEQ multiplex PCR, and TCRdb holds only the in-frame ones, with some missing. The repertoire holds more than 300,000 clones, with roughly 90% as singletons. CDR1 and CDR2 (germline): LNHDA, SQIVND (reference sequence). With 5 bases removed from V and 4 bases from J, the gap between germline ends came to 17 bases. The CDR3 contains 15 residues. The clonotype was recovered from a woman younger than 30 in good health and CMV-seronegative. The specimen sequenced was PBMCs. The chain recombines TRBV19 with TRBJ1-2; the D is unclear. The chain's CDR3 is CASSPQTSAGYGYTF. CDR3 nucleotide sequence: TGTGCCAGTAGTCCTCAGACATCGGCGGGCTATGGCTACACCTTC. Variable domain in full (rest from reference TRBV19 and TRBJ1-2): DGGITQSPKYLFRKEGQNVTLSCEQNLNHDAMYWYRQDPGQGLRLIYYSQIVNDFQKGDIAEGYSVSREKKESFPLTVTSAQKNPTAFYLCASSPQTSAGYGYTFGSGTRLTVV.